Listed here are 23 T cell receptor beta chains from one sample, sequenced in a study of shared clonotypes between healthy human individuals (dated by TCRdb to the early 2020s). Library preparation was by the immunoSEQ multiplex PCR assay. Not all clones reach the TCRdb copy of this immuneACCESS table, which keeps in-frame sequences only. Checked studies attribute under half of the gap to unresolved V genes and leave the rest unexplained. The sample table lists hundreds of thousands of clones, almost 95% of them with a count of one. The leading ten clones occupy under 30% of the sample. For the CD8 naive samples, CD45RO-negative cells were positively selected for CCR7, yielding a CD45RA+CCR7+ population from which TemRA cells were excluded. Sequencing was performed on naive CD8+ T cells sorted from blood. Sample cell subset or site, as interpreted from the label and publication: CD45RA+CCR7+. The receptors come from a man aged 25 to 40 in good health.

This rearrangement joins TRBV7-3 to TRBJ1-2, with D tentatively TRBD1 (6 bases). V lost 0 bases and J 1 base, leaving 15 bases between the germline ends. CDR3 length: 17 residues. Germline V lookup: CDR1 SGHTA, CDR2 FQGTGA. In DNA form, the CDR3 reads TGTGCCAGCAGCTTAACGTTATTAGGGGGGATTAACTATGGCTACACCTTC. Encoded protein: CASSLTLLGGINYGYTF.

CDR3 residues: CASSPALTGELFF. Written as DNA, the CDR3 is TGTGCCAGCAGTCCCGCACTGACCGGGGAGCTGTTTTTT. The rearrangement joins TRBV27 to TRBJ2-2; D gene unclear. Trimming took off 5 bases at V and 5 bases at J, with 9 bases between the two ends. CDR1 is MNHEY and CDR2 is SMNVEV in the germline V gene (reference sequence). This CDR3 spans 13 amino acids.

The chain uses TRBV7-6 and TRBJ2-6, with D unresolved. CDR3 length: 15 residues. Germline V gene sequence: CDR1 SGHVS, CDR2 FNYEAQ. Trimming stripped 3 bases from V and 0 bases from J, with 6 bases between. CDR3 coding DNA: TGTGCCAGCAGCTTGGTATACTCTGGGGCCAACGTCCTGACTTTC. As protein: CASSLVYSGANVLTF. Full variable domain (missing parts from reference TRBV7-6 and TRBJ2-6): GAGVSQSPRYKVTKRGQDVALRCDPISGHVSLYWYRQALGQGPEFLTYFNYEAQQDKSGLPNDRFSAERPEGSISTLTIQRTEQRDSAMYRCASSLVYSGANVLTFGAGSRLTVL.

The chain has TRBV6-1 and TRBJ2-5; 8 positions match TRBD1. CDR1 and CDR2 from the germline V gene are MNHNS and SASEGT. The V segment lost 6 bases and the J segment 5 bases; nucleotides outside the gene matches: 5. CDR3 length equals 13 residues. CDR3 region: CASRRGQVETQYF. DNA for the CDR3: TGTGCCAGCAGGAGGGGACAGGTGGAGACCCAGTACTTC.

The gene calls are TRBV14 and TRBJ2-1, with 11 bases matching TRBD2. Germline CDR1 is SGHDN and CDR2 is FVKESK. The CDR3 has 16 amino acids. V shed 5 bases and J 8 bases; nucleotides not matched to a gene: 11. The CDR3 is CASSGPGTSGLDEQFF. CDR3 nucleotides: TGTGCCAGCAGCGGGCCCGGGACTAGCGGTCTGGATGAGCAGTTCTTC.

This chain joins TRBV28 and TRBJ1-1, with D maybe TRBD1 (5 bases). V gave up 6 bases and J gave up 4 bases, with 27 bases separating them. Germline-derived CDR1 and CDR2 are MDHEN and SYDVKM. This CDR3 has 18 amino acids. The CDR3 loop reads CASSPMKTGAVIGTEAFF. The CDR3 region has the DNA TGTGCCAGCAGCCCCATGAAAACCGGGGCCGTGATAGGCACTGAAGCTTTCTTT.

The CDR3 is CASSNTPELSGNTIYF. Written as DNA, the CDR3 is TGTGCCAGCAGCAACACACCAGAACTCTCTGGAAACACCATATATTTT. This chain uses TRBV28 with TRBJ1-3; D is ambiguous. The CDR3 has 16 amino acids. The V gene's germline CDR1 is MDHEN and CDR2 SYDVKM. Trimming removed 6 bases from V and 0 bases from J, with 15 bases in between.

The J gene is TRBJ2-7, the V gene TRBV28; D is unclear. CDR1 is MDHEN and CDR2 is SYDVKM in the germline V gene. The CDR3 totals 17 residues. V shed 6 bases and J shed 3 bases, with 24 bases lying between them. The CDR3, as DNA: TGTGCCAGCAGCCCCCTTTTTGGGCGGCAATACATCTACGAGCAGTACTTC. It codes for CASSPLFGRQYIYEQYF.

The CDR3, as DNA: TGCGCCAGCAGCGCCACAGGTTCCGAAGAGACCCAGTACTTC. Its protein product is CASSATGSEETQYF. V and J are TRBV5-1 and TRBJ2-5, with a tentative D call TRBD1 (5 bases). V lost 4 bases and J lost 3, with 13 bases in between. This CDR3 has 14 amino acids. Per germline, CDR1 SGHRS and CDR2 YFSETQ. The entire variable domain, with the rest obtained from reference TRBV5-1 and TRBJ2-5, is as follows: KAGVTQTPRYLIKTRGQQVTLSCSPISGHRSVSWYQQTPGQGLQFLFEYFSETQRNKGNFPGRFSGRQFSNSRSEMNVSTLELGDSALYLCASSATGSEETQYFGPGTRLLVL.

J is TRBJ2-2 and V is TRBV27; D tentatively reads TRBD1 or TRBD2 (5 bases each). V lost 2 bases, J lost 6 bases, and 10 bases lay in between. CDR3 size: 14 residues. The germline CDR1 and CDR2 sequences are MNHEY and SMNVEV (reference sequence). CDR3 loop: CASSLAEGSGELFF. Written as DNA, the CDR3 is TGTGCCAGCAGTTTAGCCGAGGGGTCCGGGGAGCTGTTTTTT.

This clone has just a few counts. The J gene is TRBJ2-7, the V gene TRBV28; possibly TRBD1 for D (6 bases). The ends were cut back, 8 bases at V and 4 bases at J, with 12 bases in the middle. The CDR3 is 12 amino acids. Germline V lookup: CDR1 MDHEN, CDR2 SYDVKM. Written as DNA, the CDR3 is TGTGCCAGCCGGGACATTCGATACGAGCAGTACTTC. Its protein is CASRDIRYEQYF.

The chain is built from TRBV6-1 and TRBJ2-1; tentative D call: TRBD2 (5 bases). The CDR3 has 15 residues. Germline lookup yields CDR1 MNHNS and CDR2 SASEGT. Between the trimmed V and J ends, which lost 2 bases and 4 bases, there was a span of 12 bases. The CDR3 is CASSEIPRVYNEQFF. The CDR3 DNA follows: TGTGCCAGCAGTGAAATCCCGAGGGTATACAATGAGCAGTTCTTC.

This chain connects TRBV28 to TRBJ2-1; TRBD1 matches 7 bases. V trimming: 7 bases; J trimming: 8 bases; junction bases outside the gene matches: 14. This CDR3 is built from 15 residues. Germline CDR1 and CDR2: MDHEN and SYDVKM. CDR3 coding DNA: TGTGCCAGCAACCCAGGACAGGCGCTAGGGGATGAGCAGTTCTTC. As protein: CASNPGQALGDEQFF.

The chain recombines TRBV4-1 with TRBJ2-7; D may be TRBD2 (6 bases). Germline V lookup: CDR1 MGHRA, CDR2 YSYEKL. The CDR3 runs to 16 residues. V lost 0 bases and J lost 0, with 12 bases in between. The CDR3 DNA reads as TGCGCCAGCAGCCAAGATTGGACTACCAGCTCCTACGAGCAGTACTTC. Translated, it gives CASSQDWTTSSYEQYF.

Regarding this clone: The same CDR3 also results from other DNA sequences found in this sample. The V gene is TRBV10-2, the J gene TRBJ2-1; 9 bases are a match to TRBD2. Germline V gives CDR1 WSHSY, CDR2 SAAADI. V shed 0 bases, J shed 1 base, and the junction held 1 base outside the gene matches. The CDR3 is 16 amino acids. For the CDR3, the DNA is TGCGCCAGCAGTGAGTCTCTAGCGGGATCCTACAATGAGCAGTTCTTC. It specifies CASSESLAGSYNEQFF.

The chain couples TRBV27 to TRBJ2-7; D is uncertain. This CDR3 contains 12 residues. Germline-derived CDR1 and CDR2 are MNHEY and SMNVEV (reference sequence). Trimming took off 8 bases at V and 6 bases at J, with 14 bases between the two ends. The CDR3 reads CASGTPAGEQYF. CDR3 sequence (DNA): TGTGCCAGCGGTACCCCAGCAGGCGAGCAGTACTTC.

The chain couples TRBV6-1 to TRBJ2-3, with D maybe TRBD2 (5 bases). The V gene lost 1 base and the J gene lost 5 bases, with 7 bases spanning the gap. There are 13 residues in the CDR3. Germline V CDR1 and CDR2: MNHNS, SASEGT. For the CDR3, the DNA is TGTGCCAGCAGTGAAGTCGCGGGAGATACGCAGTATTTT. It translates to CASSEVAGDTQYF.

The chain links TRBV18 to TRBJ2-7; 9 nucleotides agree with TRBD2. Germline V CDR1 and CDR2: KGHSH, LQKENI. The CDR3 runs 14 residues. The V and J ends lost 1 base and 5 bases, in that order; junction bases with no gene match: 3. CDR3 nucleotides: TGTGCCAGCTCACCACGAGGGACTAGCAACGAGCAGTACTTC. Protein: CASSPRGTSNEQYF.

In the case of this clone: This same CDR3 is encoded by further DNA sequences in the sample. This chain uses TRBV7-9 with TRBJ2-1, with D hard to call. Germline V gives CDR1 SEHNR, CDR2 FQNEAQ (reference sequence). V dropped 5 bases and J dropped 4 bases, with 3 bases sitting between them. The CDR3 consists of 11 residues. This chain's CDR3 is CASSPYNEQFF. For the CDR3, the DNA is TGTGCCAGCAGCCCATACAATGAGCAGTTCTTC.

This chain links TRBV4-2 with TRBJ2-3; 8 bases agree with TRBD2. J gave up 1 base and V 4 bases, and 1 base lay outside the gene matches. Per germline, CDR1 LGHNA and CDR2 YNFKEQ. This CDR3 has 14 residues. This chain's CDR3 is CASSLTSGTDTQYF. DNA of the CDR3: TGTGCCAGCAGCCTGACTAGCGGCACAGATACGCAGTATTTT.

The chain combines TRBV6-6 with TRBJ2-3, with 9 nucleotides matching TRBD1. CDR3 length: 15 amino acids. Germline CDR1 is MNHNY and CDR2 is SVGAGI (reference sequence). J gave up 8 bases and V 6 bases, and 12 bases lay outside the gene matches. The CDR3 DNA is TGTGCCAGCAGGCCCGGGACAGGGAAGACGGGTACGCAGTATTTT. Translation gives CASRPGTGKTGTQYF.

J is TRBJ2-7 and V is TRBV7-9; TRBD1 aligns across 7 bases. The CDR3 runs to 15 residues. V shed 5 bases and J 4 bases; nucleotides not matched to a gene: 11. Germline V gene lookup returns CDR1 SEHNR and CDR2 FQNEAQ (reference sequence). The CDR3: CASSLNQGVVYEQYF. CDR3 bases: TGTGCCAGCAGCCTCAACCAGGGGGTGGTGTACGAGCAGTACTTC.

V gene TRBV19 combines with J gene TRBJ2-1; D perhaps matches TRBD1 (5 bases). Germline CDR1 is LNHDA and CDR2 is SQIVND (reference sequence). The CDR3 loop spans 16 amino acids. Deletions cut 1 base from V and 0 bases from J, with 10 bases between. The CDR3, as DNA: TGTGCCAGTAGTATAGGGCAGGGTAGCTCCTACAATGAGCAGTTCTTC. It specifies CASSIGQGSSYNEQFF.